This entry lists 19 T cell receptor beta chains sequenced from one sample in a study of identical twins. TCRdb recomputed calls from the 5' RACE reads with MiXCR, one row per CDR3 protein. The repertoire consists of hundreds of thousands of distinct CDR3 sequences, with approximately 6.1% occurring once and the leading ten covering around 1.9%. What was sequenced was naive T cells sorted from blood. The receptors here all came from a young man in good health.

In its sample, this clonotype was seen many times. The genes are TRBV7-3 and TRBJ2-1; TRBD1 matches 11 bases. J gave up 3 bases and V 5 bases, and 3 bases lay outside the gene matches. The CDR3 consists of 15 residues. Germline CDR1 reads SGHTA; CDR2 reads FQGTGA. The CDR3 sequence: CASSRGTGGYNEQFF. CDR3 in DNA: TGTGCCAGCAGCCGAGGGACAGGGGGCTACAATGAGCAGTTCTTC.

This clonotype appeared a few times. The V gene is TRBV27, the J gene TRBJ2-5; 7 nucleotides line up with TRBD2. V lost 5 bases to trimming and J lost 5 bases; unmatched junction nucleotides: 8. CDR3 length equals 14 residues. CDR1 is MNHEY, CDR2 SMNVEV, per germline (reference sequence). The CDR3, as DNA: TGTGCCAGCAGTCCTAGCGGAGTTGGGGAGACCCAGTACTTC. Amino acid sequence: CASSPSGVGETQYF.

The gene calls are TRBV24-1 and TRBJ2-1; TRBD2 matches at 10 bases. The CDR3 is 17 amino acids. The ends lost 5 bases at V and 2 bases at J; junction bases unmatched: 8. CDR1 KGHDR and CDR2 SFDVKD come from the germline V gene. The CDR3 sequence is CATSGLAGASTYNEQFF. The CDR3 DNA reads TGTGCCACCAGTGGGCTAGCGGGAGCGTCTACCTACAATGAGCAGTTCTTC.

This clonotype was counted only a few times. The chain links TRBV5-6 to TRBJ2-3; D is perhaps TRBD1 (6 bases). The V end lost 2 bases, the J end lost 4 bases, and 14 bases lay between the germline ends. CDR3 length: 15 residues. Germline CDR1 is SGHDT and CDR2 is YYEEEE. The CDR3 bases are TGTGCCAGCAGCTTTGTGGGAGAGGGGGCAGATACGCAGTATTTT. Its protein is CASSFVGEGADTQYF.

This clonotype was seen at least ten times. The rearrangement joins TRBV27 to TRBJ2-3; D call uncertain. The CDR3 is 11 amino acids. In germline, CDR1 is MNHEY, CDR2 SMNVEV (reference sequence). V lost 6 bases and J lost 5, with 6 bases in between. The CDR3, as DNA: TGTGCCAGCAGATTTGGAGATACGCAGTATTTT. It codes for CASRFGDTQYF.

This clonotype was counted at least ten times. This chain joins TRBV12-3 or TRBV12-4 and TRBJ2-1; D call uncertain. The CDR3 has 11 amino acids. V lost 5 bases and J lost 13, with 12 bases in between. CDR3 amino acids: CASSPGASQFF. CDR3 in DNA: TGTGCCAGCAGTCCCGGAGCGAGTCAGTTCTTC.

In its sample, this clonotype was seen many times. V and J are TRBV5-5 and TRBJ2-1, with a possible D match to TRBD2 (6 bases). Germline V CDR1 and CDR2: SGHKS, YYEKEE (reference sequence). The CDR3 is 14 residues long. Trimming removed 4 bases at V and 4 bases at J, with 12 bases between. Written as DNA, the CDR3 is TGTGCCAGCAGCCGGGACGGGGGATACAATGAGCAGTTCTTC. Translation: CASSRDGGYNEQFF.

The chain employs TRBV7-8 and TRBJ2-7; 9 bases align to TRBD1. Germline CDR1 is SGHVS and CDR2 is FQNEAQ. V was clipped by 2 bases and J by 6 bases; unmatched bases: 11. This CDR3 has 16 residues. This chain's CDR3 is CASSLSGTGMFREQYF. The CDR3 region has the DNA TGTGCCAGCAGCTTATCCGGGACAGGGATGTTCCGCGAGCAGTACTTC.

The V gene is TRBV11-2, the J gene TRBJ1-1; D remains unclear. The CDR3 runs 13 residues. Trimming cost V 0 bases and J 10 bases, with 12 bases left between them. Germline V CDR1 and CDR2: SGHAT, FQNNGV. DNA for the CDR3: TGTGCCAGCAGCTTAGAGTCCCGGCTAGGAGCTTTCTTT. Residues: CASSLESRLGAFF.

This clonotype was counted a few times. The chain uses TRBV2 and TRBJ2-1; D is unresolved. V lost 1 base, J lost 1 base, and 5 bases lay in between. Germline CDR1 SNHLY, CDR2 FYNNEI. The CDR3 has 14 amino acids. CDR3 coding DNA: TGTGCCAGCAGTGAAGTGGCGTCCTACAATGAGCAGTTCTTC. Protein sequence: CASSEVASYNEQFF.

This clonotype was seen at least ten times. The chain carries TRBV6-1 and TRBJ2-3; D is perhaps TRBD2 (5 bases). There are 14 residues in the CDR3. V was trimmed by 5 bases and J by 2 bases, leaving 11 bases between them. Germline-derived CDR1 and CDR2 are MNHNS and SASEGT. CDR3 sequence reads: CASSTQRPTDTQYF. In nucleotides, the CDR3 is TGTGCCAGCAGTACCCAGCGGCCCACAGATACGCAGTATTTT.

This clonotype was found many times. This chain joins TRBV5-1 and TRBJ2-7; maybe TRBD1 (6 bases). Trimming stripped 2 bases from V and 4 bases from J, with 10 bases between. The CDR3 runs 13 residues. Germline CDR1 is SGHRS and CDR2 is YFSETQ. The CDR3 protein is CASSFGTLYEQYF. CDR3 in DNA: TGCGCCAGCAGCTTCGGGACACTTTACGAGCAGTACTTC.

This clonotype was seen many times. The chain uses TRBV20-1 and TRBJ2-7; D not resolved. Germline CDR1 is DFQATT and CDR2 is SNEGSKA (reference sequence). The length of the CDR3 is 14 residues. V lost 6 bases and J 3 bases, leaving 18 bases between the germline ends. CDR3 protein: CSALDRAAHYEQYF. Written as DNA, the CDR3 is TGCAGTGCCCTGGACCGGGCGGCCCACTACGAGCAGTACTTC.

This clonotype was seen a handful of times. The CDR3, as DNA: TGTGCCAGCAGCCGAATCGGGGGCCCCTACGAGCAGTACTTC. Amino acids: CASSRIGGPYEQYF. The J gene is TRBJ2-7, the V gene TRBV7-2; D may be TRBD1 or TRBD2 (6 bases each). The length of the CDR3 is 14 residues. Germline V gene lookup returns CDR1 SGHTA and CDR2 FQGNSA. The V and J ends lost 5 bases and 2 bases respectively, with 13 bases between them.

This clonotype was found many times. V and J are TRBV7-8 and TRBJ2-2, with 11 nucleotides matching TRBD2. The CDR3 loop spans 18 amino acids. Germline CDR1 and CDR2: SGHVS and FQNEAQ. Unmatched junction bases numbered 10, after V lost 0 bases and J lost 7 bases. The CDR3: CASSLARRLAGLGGELFF. The DNA of the CDR3 is TGTGCCAGCAGCTTAGCGCGGCGACTAGCGGGACTGGGCGGGGAGCTGTTTTTT.

This clonotype turned up a few times. This chain joins TRBV12-5 and TRBJ2-3; D ambiguous. The CDR3 contains 15 residues. V was shortened by 1 base and J by 0 bases, with 8 bases between the two germline ends. CDR1 LGHNT and CDR2 FRNRAP come from the germline V gene. The CDR3 spells CASGLGRSSTDTQYF. CDR3 nucleotide sequence: TGTGCTAGTGGTTTGGGACGGAGTAGCACAGATACGCAGTATTTT.

This clonotype was observed a handful of times. DNA for the CDR3: TGTGCCAGCAGCTTGGCTCTATTACCTTACAATGAGCAGTTCTTC. This codes for CASSLALLPYNEQFF. The V and J genes are TRBV5-5 and TRBJ2-1; D call uncertain. The CDR3 spans 15 residues. Trimming removed 0 bases from V and 4 bases from J, with 11 bases in between. Per germline, CDR1 SGHKS and CDR2 YYEKEE (reference sequence).

This clonotype was seen only a few times. The V call is TRBV25-1, the J call TRBJ2-1, with 9 nucleotides matching TRBD2. The ends lost 3 bases at V and 7 bases at J; junction bases unmatched: 10. Germline V lookup: CDR1 MGHDK, CDR2 SYGVNS. CDR3 size: 16 residues. The CDR3 region has the DNA TGTGCCAGCAGTGACCTAGGCGGGAGGGCCAGGAATGAGCAGTTCTTC. This encodes CASSDLGGRARNEQFF.

The chain has TRBV18 and TRBJ2-3, with D hard to call. The CDR3 extends over 16 amino acids. Looked up from germline, CDR1 is KGHSH and CDR2 is LQKENI. V lost 1 base, J lost 2 bases, and 13 bases lay in between. In DNA, the CDR3 is TGTGCCAGCTCACCACTCTTAGAAACCGACACAGATACGCAGTATTTT. It encodes CASSPLLETDTDTQYF.